This TCR beta chain is from a study of blood T cell repertoires in COVID-19. In its sample, this clone was seen once. Sequencing was performed with immunoSEQ multiplex PCR; in TCRdb, only in-frame clones are kept and a portion is missing. The table includes 380,000 or so clones, 85% to 90% detected once. CDR3 length: 11 residues. V was cut by 9 bases and J by 10 bases, with 13 bases left in between. Looked up from germline, CDR1 is LNHDA and CDR2 is SQIVND (reference sequence). Sample: PBMCs or T cells enriched from blood (not recorded which). The chain couples TRBV19 to TRBJ1-5; the D gene is possibly TRBD1 (5 bases). This clonotype was obtained from a woman younger than 45 with acute COVID-19. This CDR3 is CASGGWGPQHF. CDR3 in DNA: TGTGCCAGCGGGGGTTGGGGTCCCCAGCATTTT.